The rows below give T cell receptor beta chains drawn from one sample of a study of HIV-infected patients and healthy controls. MiXCR, run by TCRdb on the 5' RACE reads, gives a single entry per CDR3 protein. There are approximately 25,000 distinct CDR3 sequences in the sample; 8.5% to 9% occur only once, and 3% to 4.5% lies in the top ten. What was sequenced was blood. The receptors shown here come from an adult in good health. Both conserved end residues are part of each CDR3. D genes are given only for firm matches. The size entry is marked missing in some rows and otherwise reads once, few, many or a size class.

TRBV25-1	TRBJ1-1	.	few	CASSDPGRGRNTEAFF	TGTGCCAGCAGTGACCCCGGCAGGGGCCGGAACACTGAAGCTTTCTTT
TRBV28	TRBJ1-5	.	many	CASSSERKYQPQHF	TGTGCCAGCAGCTCAGAAAGAAAGTATCAGCCCCAGCATTTT
TRBV7-9	TRBJ1-1	TRBD1	.	CASSRTGEAFF	TGTGCCAGCAGCCGGACAGGTGAAGCTTTCTTT
TRBV7-3	TRBJ2-2	TRBD1	.	CASSMQGVSTGELFF	TGTGCCAGCAGTATGCAGGGGGTGAGCACCGGGGAGCTGTTTTTT
TRBV29-1	TRBJ2-2	TRBD1	many	CSVEVQDRVAGELFF	TGCAGCGTTGAAGTCCAGGACAGGGTAGCCGGGGAGCTGTTTTTT
TRBV6-2/TRBV6-3	TRBJ2-7	.	few	CASSRGASSRVEQYF	TGTGCCAGCAGCCGAGGCGCTAGTTCTCGGGTGGAGCAGTACTTC
TRBV3-1	TRBJ2-7	.	many	CASSTMRGNEQYF	TGTGCCAGCAGCACAATGCGGGGAAACGAGCAGTACTTC
TRBV18	TRBJ1-5	.	many	CASSPTRDQPQHF	TGTGCCAGCTCACCAACACGGGACCAGCCCCAGCATTTT
TRBV4-3	TRBJ1-1	TRBD1	many	CASSQETGMNTEAFF	TGCGCCAGCAGCCAAGAGACAGGGATGAACACTGAAGCTTTCTTT
TRBV10-3	TRBJ2-1	TRBD2	many	CAISESLVGGKHNEQFF	TGTGCCATCAGTGAGTCGTTGGTCGGGGGGAAGCACAATGAGCAGTTCTTC
TRBV4-3	TRBJ1-4	.	many	CASSQDGVGGVNEKLFF	TGCGCCAGCAGCCAAGATGGGGTTGGGGGGGTTAATGAAAAACTGTTTTTT
TRBV6-5	TRBJ2-1	.	few	CASSSSLWSKASSEQFF	TGTGCCAGCAGTTCCTCATTATGGTCAAAGGCCTCCAGTGAGCAGTTCTTC
TRBV2	TRBJ2-3	TRBD1	medium-sized	CASSEDRGPDTQYF	TGTGCCAGCAGTGAGGACAGGGGGCCGGATACGCAGTATTTT
TRBV20-1	TRBJ2-6	TRBD1	many	CSANGGDRGSGANVLTF	TGCAGTGCTAACGGGGGCGACAGGGGCTCTGGGGCCAACGTCCTGACTTTC
TRBV7-9	TRBJ2-7	.	many	CASSPERGEQYF	TGTGCCAGCAGCCCAGAGAGGGGGGAGCAGTACTTC
TRBV12-3/TRBV12-4	TRBJ2-5	.	many	CASRATAQETQYF	TGTGCCAGCAGGGCGACAGCCCAAGAGACCCAGTACTTC
TRBV19	TRBJ2-3	.	few	CASSSRGGLTSTDTQYF	TGTGCCAGTAGTTCCCGTGGCGGTTTGACTAGCACAGATACGCAGTATTTT
TRBV10-3	TRBJ2-3	.	many	CAISAGTYTDTQYF	TGTGCCATCAGTGCCGGGACATACACAGATACGCAGTATTTT
TRBV15	TRBJ1-5	TRBD1	many	CATSRHSIGTDHQPQHF	TGTGCCACCAGCAGACATTCAATCGGGACAGACCATCAGCCCCAGCATTTT
TRBV12-3/TRBV12-4	TRBJ1-2	TRBD1	many	CASSPRTGGSYYGYTF	TGTGCCAGCAGTCCCCGGACAGGGGGCAGTTACTATGGCTACACCTTC
TRBV7-9	TRBJ2-3	TRBD2	many	CASSSGTSGGTDTQYF	TGTGCCAGCAGCAGCGGGACTAGCGGTGGCACAGATACGCAGTATTTT
TRBV7-3	TRBJ2-2	TRBD2	.	CASSLGLAGATGELFF	TGTGCCAGCAGCTTGGGACTAGCGGGGGCGACCGGGGAGCTGTTTTTT
TRBV28	TRBJ2-2	TRBD2	many	CATALGLARTGELFF	TGTGCCACCGCCCTGGGACTAGCGAGGACCGGGGAGCTGTTTTTT
TRBV6-6	TRBJ2-1	.	many	CASNPSGLESSYNEQFF	TGTGCCAGCAACCCATCAGGGTTGGAGAGCTCCTACAATGAGCAGTTCTTC
TRBV7-2	TRBJ2-4	TRBD1	few	CASSQGVVTQYF	TGTGCCAGCAGTCAGGGGGTAGTTACTCAGTACTTC